This TCR beta chain was documented in a study of T cell repertoires in cytomegalovirus infection. Study in general: Matching HLA type, along with CMV infection, was indicated by public TCR beta signatures.

TCRdb analysed the reads with MiXCR anew, one entry per CDR3 protein. Of 100,000 to 150,000 distinct CDR3 sequences listed, about 24% were seen once; the top ten hold 30% to 40%. Whole-study results and caveats: Using cumulative public TCR beta family frequency, the authors identified those who carried CMV together with the relevant HLA. What dominated the ex vivo response were HLA-C-restricted CMV-specific TCR beta clonotypes.

This clonotype was seen a few times. Its specificity is unknown. Trimming shortened V by 2 bases and J by 4 bases, and 11 bases separated the two germline ends. In germline, CDR1 is SGHTA, CDR2 FQGNSA. CDR3 length equals 14 residues. The V call is TRBV7-2, the J call TRBJ1-1; D unclear. Specimen: PBMCs, sequenced either directly or after in vitro stimulation (not recorded which). The sequence derives from a human donor in good health (CMV status not recorded). Some clones in this sample may be carry-over from other donors' samples. CDR3 sequence reads: CASSLSRFRTEAFF. The CDR3, as DNA: TGTGCCAGCAGCTTATCGCGGTTTCGCACTGAAGCTTTCTTT.